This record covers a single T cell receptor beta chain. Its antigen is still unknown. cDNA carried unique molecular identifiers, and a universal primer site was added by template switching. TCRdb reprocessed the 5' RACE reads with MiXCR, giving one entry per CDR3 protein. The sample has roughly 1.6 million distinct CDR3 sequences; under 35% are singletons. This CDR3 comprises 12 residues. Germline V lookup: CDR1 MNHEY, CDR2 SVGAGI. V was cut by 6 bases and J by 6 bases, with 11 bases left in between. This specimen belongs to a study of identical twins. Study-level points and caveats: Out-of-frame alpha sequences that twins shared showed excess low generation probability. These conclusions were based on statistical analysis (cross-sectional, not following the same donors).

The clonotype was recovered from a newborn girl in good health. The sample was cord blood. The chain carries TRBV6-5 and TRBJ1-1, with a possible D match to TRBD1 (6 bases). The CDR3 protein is CASSSRQAEAFF. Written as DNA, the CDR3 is TGTGCCAGCAGCTCCAGACAGGCTGAAGCTTTCTTT.